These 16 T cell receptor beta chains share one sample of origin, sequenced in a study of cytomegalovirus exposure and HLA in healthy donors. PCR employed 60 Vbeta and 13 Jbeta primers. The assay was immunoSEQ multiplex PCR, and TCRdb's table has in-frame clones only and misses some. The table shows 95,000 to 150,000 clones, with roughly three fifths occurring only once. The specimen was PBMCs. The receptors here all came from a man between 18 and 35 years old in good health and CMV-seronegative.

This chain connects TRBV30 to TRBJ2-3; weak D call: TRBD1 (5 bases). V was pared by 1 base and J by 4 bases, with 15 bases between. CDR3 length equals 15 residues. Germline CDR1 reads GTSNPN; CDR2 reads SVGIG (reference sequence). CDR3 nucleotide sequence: TGTGCCTGGAGTGGGGATCTCAGGGTCGCAGATACGCAGTATTTT. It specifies CAWSGDLRVADTQYF. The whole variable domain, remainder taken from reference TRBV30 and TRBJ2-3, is SQTIHQWPATLVQPVGSPLSLECTVEGTSNPNLYWYRQAAGRGLQLLFYSVGIGQISSEVPQNLSASRPQDRQFILSSKKLLLSDSGFYLCAWSGDLRVADTQYFGPGTRLTVL.

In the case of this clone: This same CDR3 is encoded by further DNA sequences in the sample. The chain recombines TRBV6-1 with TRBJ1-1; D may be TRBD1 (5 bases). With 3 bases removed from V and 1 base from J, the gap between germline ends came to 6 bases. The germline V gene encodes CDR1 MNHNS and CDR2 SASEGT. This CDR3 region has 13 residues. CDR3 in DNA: TGTGCCAGCAGTGATAGGGGGAACACTGAAGCTTTCTTT. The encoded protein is CASSDRGNTEAFF.

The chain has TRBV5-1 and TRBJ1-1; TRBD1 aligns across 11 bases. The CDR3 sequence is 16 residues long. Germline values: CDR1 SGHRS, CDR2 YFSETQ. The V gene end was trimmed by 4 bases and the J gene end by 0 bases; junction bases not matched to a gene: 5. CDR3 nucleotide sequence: TGCGCCAGCAGCACGGGACAGGGGGGCATGAACACTGAAGCTTTCTTT. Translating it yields CASSTGQGGMNTEAFF.

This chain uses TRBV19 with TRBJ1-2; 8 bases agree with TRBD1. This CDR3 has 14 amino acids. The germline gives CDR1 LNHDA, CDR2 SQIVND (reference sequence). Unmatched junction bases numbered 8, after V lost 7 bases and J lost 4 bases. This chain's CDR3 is CASTPGGLTYGYTF. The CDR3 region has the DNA TGTGCCAGTACGCCAGGGGGCCTGACCTATGGCTACACCTTC.

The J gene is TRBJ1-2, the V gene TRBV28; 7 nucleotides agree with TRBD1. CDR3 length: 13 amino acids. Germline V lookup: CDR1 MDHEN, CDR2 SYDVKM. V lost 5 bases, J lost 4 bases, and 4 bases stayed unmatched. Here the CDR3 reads CASSRTGSYGYTF. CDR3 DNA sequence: TGTGCCAGCAGTCGGACAGGAAGCTATGGCTACACCTTC.

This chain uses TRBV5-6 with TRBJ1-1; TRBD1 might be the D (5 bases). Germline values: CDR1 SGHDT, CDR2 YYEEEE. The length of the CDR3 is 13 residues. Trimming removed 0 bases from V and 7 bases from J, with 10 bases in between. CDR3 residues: CASSLGGGIEAFF. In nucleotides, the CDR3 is TGTGCCAGCAGCTTGGGTGGGGGGATTGAAGCTTTCTTT. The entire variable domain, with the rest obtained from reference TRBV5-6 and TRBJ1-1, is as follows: DAGVTQSPTHLIKTRGQQVTLRCSPKSGHDTVSWYQQALGQGPQFIFQYYEEEERQRGNFPDRFSGHQFPNYSSELNVNALLLGDSALYLCASSLGGGIEAFFGQGTRLTVV.

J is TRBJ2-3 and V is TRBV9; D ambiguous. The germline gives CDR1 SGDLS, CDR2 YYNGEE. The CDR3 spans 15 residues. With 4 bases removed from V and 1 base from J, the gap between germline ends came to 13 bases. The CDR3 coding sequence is TGTGCCAGCAGCCCCTTCGCGCTTGGCACAGATACGCAGTATTTT. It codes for CASSPFALGTDTQYF.

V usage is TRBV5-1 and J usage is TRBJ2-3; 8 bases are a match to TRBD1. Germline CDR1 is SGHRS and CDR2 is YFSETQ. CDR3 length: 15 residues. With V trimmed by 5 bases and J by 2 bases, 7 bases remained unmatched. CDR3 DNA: TGCGCCAGCAGTCCGACAGGGGTTCCCACAGATACGCAGTATTTT. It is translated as CASSPTGVPTDTQYF. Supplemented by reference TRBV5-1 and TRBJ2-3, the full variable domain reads KAGVTQTPRYLIKTRGQQVTLSCSPISGHRSVSWYQQTPGQGLQFLFEYFSETQRNKGNFPGRFSGRQFSNSRSEMNVSTLELGDSALYLCASSPTGVPTDTQYFGPGTRLTVL.

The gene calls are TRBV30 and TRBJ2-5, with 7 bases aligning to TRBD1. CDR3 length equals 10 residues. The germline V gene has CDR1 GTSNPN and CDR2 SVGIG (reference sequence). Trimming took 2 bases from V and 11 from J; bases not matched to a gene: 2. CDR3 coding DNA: TGTGCCTGGAGTCAGGGGGAGCAGTACTTC. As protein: CAWSQGEQYF.

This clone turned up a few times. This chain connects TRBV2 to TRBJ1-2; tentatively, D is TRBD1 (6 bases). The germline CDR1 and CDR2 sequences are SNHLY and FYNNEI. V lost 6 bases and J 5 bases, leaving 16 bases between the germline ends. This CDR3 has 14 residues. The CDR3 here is CASRERTASYGYTF. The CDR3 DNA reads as TGTGCCAGCAGGGAAAGGACAGCTTCTTATGGCTACACCTTC.

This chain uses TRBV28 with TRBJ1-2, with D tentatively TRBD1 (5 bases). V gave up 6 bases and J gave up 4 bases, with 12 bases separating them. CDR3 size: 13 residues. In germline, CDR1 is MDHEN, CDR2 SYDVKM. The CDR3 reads CASRPTGAYGYTF. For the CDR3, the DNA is TGTGCCAGCAGACCAACAGGAGCCTATGGCTACACCTTC.

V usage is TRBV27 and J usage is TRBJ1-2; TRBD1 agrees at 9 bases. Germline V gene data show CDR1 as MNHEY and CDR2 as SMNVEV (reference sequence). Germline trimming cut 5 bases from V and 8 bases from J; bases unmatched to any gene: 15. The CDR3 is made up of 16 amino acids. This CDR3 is CASSLRTGQGARGYTF. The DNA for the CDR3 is TGTGCCAGCAGTCTACGTACGGGACAGGGTGCGCGGGGCTACACCTTC.

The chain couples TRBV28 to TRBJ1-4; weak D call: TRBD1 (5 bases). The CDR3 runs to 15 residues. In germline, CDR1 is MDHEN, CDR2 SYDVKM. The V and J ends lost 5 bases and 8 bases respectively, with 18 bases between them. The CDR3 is CASSLKVLKGEKLFF. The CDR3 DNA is TGTGCCAGCAGTCTAAAGGTCCTAAAGGGGGAAAAACTGTTTTTT.

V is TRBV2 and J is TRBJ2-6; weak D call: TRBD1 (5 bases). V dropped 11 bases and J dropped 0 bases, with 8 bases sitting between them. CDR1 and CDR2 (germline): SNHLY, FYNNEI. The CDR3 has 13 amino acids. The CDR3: CASQGSGANVLTF. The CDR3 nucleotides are TGTGCCTCTCAGGGCTCTGGGGCCAACGTCCTGACTTTC.

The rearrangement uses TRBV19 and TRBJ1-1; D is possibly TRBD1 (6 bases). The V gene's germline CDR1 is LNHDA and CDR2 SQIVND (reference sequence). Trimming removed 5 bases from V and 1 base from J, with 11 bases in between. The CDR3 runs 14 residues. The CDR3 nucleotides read TGTGCCAGTAGTCAAAGAGGGGGGAACACTGAAGCTTTCTTT. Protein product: CASSQRGGNTEAFF. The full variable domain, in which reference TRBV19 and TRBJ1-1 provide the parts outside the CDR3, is DGGITQSPKYLFRKEGQNVTLSCEQNLNHDAMYWYRQDPGQGLRLIYYSQIVNDFQKGDIAEGYSVSREKKESFPLTVTSAQKNPTAFYLCASSQRGGNTEAFFGQGTRLTVV.

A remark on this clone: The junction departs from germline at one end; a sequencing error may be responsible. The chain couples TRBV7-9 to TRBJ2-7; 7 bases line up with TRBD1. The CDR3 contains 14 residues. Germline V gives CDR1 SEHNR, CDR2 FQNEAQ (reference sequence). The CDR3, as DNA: TGTTCCAGCAGCTTAGTAGGGGGCCCCTACGAGCAGTACTTC. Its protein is CSSSLVGGPYEQYF.